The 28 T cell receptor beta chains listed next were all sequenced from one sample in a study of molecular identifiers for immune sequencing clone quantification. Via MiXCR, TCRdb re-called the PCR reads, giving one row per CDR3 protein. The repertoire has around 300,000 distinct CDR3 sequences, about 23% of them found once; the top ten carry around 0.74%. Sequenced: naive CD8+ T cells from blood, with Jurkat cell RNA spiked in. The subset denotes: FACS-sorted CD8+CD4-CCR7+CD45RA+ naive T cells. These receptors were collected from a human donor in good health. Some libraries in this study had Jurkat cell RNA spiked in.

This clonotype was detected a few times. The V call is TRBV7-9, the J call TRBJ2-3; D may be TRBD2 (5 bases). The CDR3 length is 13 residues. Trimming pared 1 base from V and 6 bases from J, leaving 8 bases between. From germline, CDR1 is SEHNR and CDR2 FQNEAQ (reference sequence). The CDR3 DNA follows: TGTGCCAGCAGCTTAGTAGCGTTGGATACGCAGTATTTT. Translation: CASSLVALDTQYF. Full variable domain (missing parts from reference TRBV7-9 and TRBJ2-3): DTGVSQNPRHKITKRGQNVTFRCDPISEHNRLYWYRQTLGQGPEFLTYFQNEAQLEKSRLLSDRFSAERPKGSFSTLEIQRTEQGDSAMYLCASSLVALDTQYFGPGTRLTVL.

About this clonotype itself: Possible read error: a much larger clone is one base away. CDR3 amino acids: CASRTLGRRLGTDTQYF. Here the CDR3 DNA reads TGTGCCAGCAGGACCCTCGGGAGGAGGTTAGGCACAGATACGCAGTATTTT. The rearrangement links TRBV28 to TRBJ2-3; 7 bases align to TRBD2. There are 17 residues in the CDR3. The germline gives CDR1 MDHEN, CDR2 SYDVKM. The V and J ends lost 6 bases and 1 base, in that order; junction bases with no gene match: 13.

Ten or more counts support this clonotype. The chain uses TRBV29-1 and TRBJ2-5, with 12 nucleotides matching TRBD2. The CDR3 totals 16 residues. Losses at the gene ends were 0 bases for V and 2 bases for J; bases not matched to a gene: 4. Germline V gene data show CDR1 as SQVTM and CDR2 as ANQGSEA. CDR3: CSVEDWTSGTQETQYF. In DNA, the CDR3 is TGCAGCGTTGAAGATTGGACTAGCGGGACTCAAGAGACCCAGTACTTC.

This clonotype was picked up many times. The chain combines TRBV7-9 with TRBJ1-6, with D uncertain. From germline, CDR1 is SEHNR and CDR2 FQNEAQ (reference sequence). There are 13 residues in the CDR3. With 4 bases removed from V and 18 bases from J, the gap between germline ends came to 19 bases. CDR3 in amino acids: CASSSPRAGRAHF. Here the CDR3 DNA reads TGTGCCAGCAGCTCCCCTAGAGCAGGACGGGCCCACTTT.

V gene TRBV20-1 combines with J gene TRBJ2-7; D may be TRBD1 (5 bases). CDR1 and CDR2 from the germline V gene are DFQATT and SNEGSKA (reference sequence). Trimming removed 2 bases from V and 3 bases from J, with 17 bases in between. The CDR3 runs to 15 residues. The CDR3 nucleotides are TGCAGTGCTAGACTGGACAACCAATCCAACTACGAGCAGTACTTC. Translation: CSARLDNQSNYEQYF.

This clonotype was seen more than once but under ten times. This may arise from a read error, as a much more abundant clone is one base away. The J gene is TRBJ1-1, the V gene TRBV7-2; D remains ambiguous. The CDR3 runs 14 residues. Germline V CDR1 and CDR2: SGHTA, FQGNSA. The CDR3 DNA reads TGTGCCAGCTGCTTTATGAACATGAACACTGAAGCTTTCTTT. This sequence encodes CASCFMNMNTEAFF.

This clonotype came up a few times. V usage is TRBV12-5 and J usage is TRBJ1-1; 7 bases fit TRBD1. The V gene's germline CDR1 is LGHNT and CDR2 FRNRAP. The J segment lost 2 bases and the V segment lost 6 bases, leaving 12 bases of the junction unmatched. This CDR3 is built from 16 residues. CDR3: CASGETGRLGNTEAFF. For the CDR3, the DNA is TGTGCTAGTGGGGAGACAGGGAGGTTAGGCAACACTGAAGCTTTCTTT.

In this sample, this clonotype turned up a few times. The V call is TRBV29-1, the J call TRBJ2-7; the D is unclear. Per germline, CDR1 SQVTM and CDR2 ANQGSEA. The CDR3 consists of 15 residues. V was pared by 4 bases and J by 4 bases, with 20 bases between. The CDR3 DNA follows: TGCAGCGTTGGGAAGAGCCCCGACACGGAATACGAGCAGTACTTC. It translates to CSVGKSPDTEYEQYF.

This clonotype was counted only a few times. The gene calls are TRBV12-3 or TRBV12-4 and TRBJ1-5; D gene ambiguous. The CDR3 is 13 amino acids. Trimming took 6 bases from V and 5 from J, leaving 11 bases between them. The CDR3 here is CASSIGSYQPQHF. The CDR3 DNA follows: TGTGCCAGCAGCATAGGCAGTTATCAGCCCCAGCATTTT.

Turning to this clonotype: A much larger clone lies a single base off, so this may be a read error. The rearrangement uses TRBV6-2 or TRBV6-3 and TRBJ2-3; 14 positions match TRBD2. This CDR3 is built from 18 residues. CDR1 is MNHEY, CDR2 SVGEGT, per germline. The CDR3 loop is CARSTGLAGGSRTDTQYF. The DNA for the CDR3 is TGTGCCCGCAGTACTGGACTAGCGGGAGGATCCCGCACAGATACGCAGTATTTT.

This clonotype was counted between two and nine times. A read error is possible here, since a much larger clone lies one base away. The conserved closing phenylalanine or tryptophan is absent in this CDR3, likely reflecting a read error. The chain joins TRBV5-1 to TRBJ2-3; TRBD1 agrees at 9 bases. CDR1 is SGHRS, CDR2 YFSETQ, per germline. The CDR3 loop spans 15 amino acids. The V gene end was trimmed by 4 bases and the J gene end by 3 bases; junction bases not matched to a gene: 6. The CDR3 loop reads CASSLRTGVTDTQYL. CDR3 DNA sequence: TGCGCCAGCAGCCTGCGGACAGGGGTGACAGATACGCAGTATCTT.

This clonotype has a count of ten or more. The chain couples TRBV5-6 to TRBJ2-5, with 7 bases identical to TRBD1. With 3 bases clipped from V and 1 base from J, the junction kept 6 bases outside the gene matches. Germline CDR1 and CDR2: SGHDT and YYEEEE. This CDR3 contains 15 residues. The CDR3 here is CASSSDRARQETQYF. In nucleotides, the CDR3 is TGTGCCAGCAGCTCCGACAGGGCTCGCCAAGAGACCCAGTACTTC.

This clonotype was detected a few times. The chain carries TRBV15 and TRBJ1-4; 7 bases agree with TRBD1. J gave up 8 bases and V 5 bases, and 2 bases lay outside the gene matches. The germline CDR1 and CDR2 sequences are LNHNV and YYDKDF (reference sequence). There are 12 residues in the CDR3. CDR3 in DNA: TGTGCCACCAGCGCAGGGGGGGAAAAACTGTTTTTT. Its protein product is CATSAGGEKLFF.

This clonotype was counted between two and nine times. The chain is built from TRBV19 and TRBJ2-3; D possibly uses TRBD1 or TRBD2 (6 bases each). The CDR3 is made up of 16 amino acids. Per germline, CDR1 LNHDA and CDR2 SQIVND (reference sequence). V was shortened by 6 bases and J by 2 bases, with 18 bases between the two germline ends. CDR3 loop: CASRPGIGGPTDTQYF. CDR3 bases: TGTGCCAGTAGGCCAGGGATCGGGGGCCCCACAGATACGCAGTATTTT. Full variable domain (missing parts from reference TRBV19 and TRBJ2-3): DGGITQSPKYLFRKEGQNVTLSCEQNLNHDAMYWYRQDPGQGLRLIYYSQIVNDFQKGDIAEGYSVSREKKESFPLTVTSAQKNPTAFYLCASRPGIGGPTDTQYFGPGTRLTVL.

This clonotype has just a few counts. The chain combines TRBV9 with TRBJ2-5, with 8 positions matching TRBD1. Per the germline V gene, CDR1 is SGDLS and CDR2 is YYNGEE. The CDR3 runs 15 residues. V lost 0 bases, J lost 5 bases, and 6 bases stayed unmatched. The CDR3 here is CASSVEGRGHETQYF. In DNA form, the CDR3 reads TGTGCCAGCAGCGTAGAGGGCAGGGGGCACGAGACCCAGTACTTC.

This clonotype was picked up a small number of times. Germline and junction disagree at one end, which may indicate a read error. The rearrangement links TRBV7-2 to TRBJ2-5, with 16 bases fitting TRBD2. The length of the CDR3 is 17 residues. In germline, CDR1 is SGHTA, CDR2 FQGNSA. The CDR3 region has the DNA TGTGCCCGCAGCTTAGAGGGACTAGCGGGGGGGATAGAGACCCAGTACTTC. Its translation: CARSLEGLAGGIETQYF.

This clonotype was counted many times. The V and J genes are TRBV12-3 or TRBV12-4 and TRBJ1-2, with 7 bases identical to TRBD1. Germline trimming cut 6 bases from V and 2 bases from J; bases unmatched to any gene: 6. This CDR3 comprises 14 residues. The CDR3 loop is CASSPGQLNYGYTF. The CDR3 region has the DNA TGTGCCAGCAGCCCGGGACAGCTGAACTATGGCTACACCTTC.

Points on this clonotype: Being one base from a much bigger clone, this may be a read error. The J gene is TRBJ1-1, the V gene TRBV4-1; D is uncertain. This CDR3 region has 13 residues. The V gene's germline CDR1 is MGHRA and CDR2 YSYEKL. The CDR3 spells CASSQGSSTEALF. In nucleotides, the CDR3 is TGCGCCAGCAGCCAGGGGAGTTCCACTGAAGCTCTCTTT.

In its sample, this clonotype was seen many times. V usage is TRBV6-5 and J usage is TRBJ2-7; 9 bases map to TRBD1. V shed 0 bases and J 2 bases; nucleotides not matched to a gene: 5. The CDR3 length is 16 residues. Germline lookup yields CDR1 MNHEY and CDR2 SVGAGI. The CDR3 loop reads CASSYSETGGPYEQYF. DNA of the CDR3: TGTGCCAGCAGTTACTCGGAGACAGGGGGACCCTACGAGCAGTACTTC.

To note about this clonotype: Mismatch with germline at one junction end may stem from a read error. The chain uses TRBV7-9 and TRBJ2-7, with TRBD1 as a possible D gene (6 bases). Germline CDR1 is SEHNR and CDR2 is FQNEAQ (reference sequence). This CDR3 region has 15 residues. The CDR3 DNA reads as TGTGCCCGCAGCTTATTGGCGACAGGTTACTACGAGCAGTACTTC. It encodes CARSLLATGYYEQYF.

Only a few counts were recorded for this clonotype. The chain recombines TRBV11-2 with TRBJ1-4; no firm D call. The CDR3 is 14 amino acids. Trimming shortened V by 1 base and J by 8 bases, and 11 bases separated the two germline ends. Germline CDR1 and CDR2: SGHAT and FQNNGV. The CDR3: CASSLVPGREKLFF. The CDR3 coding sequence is TGTGCCAGCAGCTTAGTGCCAGGTCGGGAAAAACTGTTTTTT.

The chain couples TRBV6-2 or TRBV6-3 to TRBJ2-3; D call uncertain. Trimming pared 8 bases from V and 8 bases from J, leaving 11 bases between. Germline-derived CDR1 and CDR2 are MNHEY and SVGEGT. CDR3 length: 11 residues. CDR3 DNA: TGTGCCAGCCGCCTGACTTGTACGCAGTATTTT. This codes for CASRLTCTQYF.

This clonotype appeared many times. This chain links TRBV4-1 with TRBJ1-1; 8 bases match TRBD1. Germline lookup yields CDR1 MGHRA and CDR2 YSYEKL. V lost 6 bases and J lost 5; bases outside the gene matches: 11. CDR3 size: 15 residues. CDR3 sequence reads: CASRDRTGTITEAFF. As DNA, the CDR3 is TGCGCCAGCAGGGACAGGACAGGGACGATTACTGAAGCTTTCTTT.

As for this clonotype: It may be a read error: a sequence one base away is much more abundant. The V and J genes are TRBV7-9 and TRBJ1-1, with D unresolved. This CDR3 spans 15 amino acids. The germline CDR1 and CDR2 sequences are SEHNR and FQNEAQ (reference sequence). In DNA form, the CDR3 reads TGTGCCAGCAGCCTCGTTTCCCTGATGAACATTGAAGCTTTCTTT. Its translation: CASSLVSLMNIEAFF.

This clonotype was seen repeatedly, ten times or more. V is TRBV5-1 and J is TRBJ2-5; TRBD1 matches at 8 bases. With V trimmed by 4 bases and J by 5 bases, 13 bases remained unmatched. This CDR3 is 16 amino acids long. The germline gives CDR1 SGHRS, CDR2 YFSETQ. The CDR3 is CASSPPASGGAETQYF. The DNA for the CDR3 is TGCGCCAGCAGCCCCCCGGCGTCAGGGGGCGCGGAGACCCAGTACTTC.

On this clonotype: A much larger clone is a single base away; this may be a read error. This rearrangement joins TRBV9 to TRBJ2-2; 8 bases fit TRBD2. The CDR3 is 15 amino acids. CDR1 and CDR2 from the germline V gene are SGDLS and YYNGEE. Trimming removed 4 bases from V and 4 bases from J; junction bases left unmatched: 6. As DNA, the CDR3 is TGTGCCAGCAGCCCCGGGGGACTAGGCACCGGGGAGCTGTTTTTT. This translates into CASSPGGLGTGELFF.

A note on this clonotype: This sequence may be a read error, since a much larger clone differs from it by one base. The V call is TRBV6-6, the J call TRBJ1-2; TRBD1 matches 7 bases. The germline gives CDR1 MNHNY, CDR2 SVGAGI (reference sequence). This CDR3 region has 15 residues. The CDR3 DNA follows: TGTGCCAGCTGTTACTCCCTACGGGACAGCCATGGCTACACCTTC. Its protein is CASCYSLRDSHGYTF.

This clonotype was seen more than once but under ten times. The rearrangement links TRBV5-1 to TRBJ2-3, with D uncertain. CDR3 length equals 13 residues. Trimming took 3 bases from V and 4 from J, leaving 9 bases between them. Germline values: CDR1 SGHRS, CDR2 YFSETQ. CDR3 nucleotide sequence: TGCGCCAGCAGCTGGAGCGACGCAGATACGCAGTATTTT. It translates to CASSWSDADTQYF. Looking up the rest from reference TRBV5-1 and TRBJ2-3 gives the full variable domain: KAGVTQTPRYLIKTRGQQVTLSCSPISGHRSVSWYQQTPGQGLQFLFEYFSETQRNKGNFPGRFSGRQFSNSRSEMNVSTLELGDSALYLCASSWSDADTQYFGPGTRLTVL.